Detailed here is one T cell receptor (beta chain). Its antigen is unknown. This specimen comes from a study of T cell repertoires in cytomegalovirus infection. Study overall: HLA-C-restricted CMV epitopes, recently identified, and well-studied HLA-B-restricted ones were used by the study. An indication of both CMV infection and matching HLA type came from public TCR beta signatures.

With 8 bases removed from V and 1 base from J, the gap between germline ends came to 11 bases. This CDR3 comprises 13 residues. Germline assignment: CDR1 SNHLY and CDR2 FYNNEI. TCRdb ran MiXCR on the reads and lists one entry per CDR3 protein. Of roughly 990,000 distinct CDR3 sequences detected, around 30% appear once; the ten largest clones hold over 12%. The study's findings and limits: Ex vivo, HLA-C-restricted CMV-specific TCR beta clonotypes prevailed over the rest of the response.

This receptor was obtained from a human donor in good health (CMV status not recorded). Some clones in this sample may be carry-over from other donors' samples. The chain has TRBV2 and TRBJ1-2; D remains ambiguous. The sample in question was cultured CD8+ T cells from PBMCs, obtained from culture after CMV antigen stimulation. CDR3 amino acids: CASLSGFNYGYTF. The CDR3, as DNA: TGTGCCAGCCTCAGTGGATTTAACTATGGCTACACCTTC.